This T cell receptor beta chain derives from a study of yellow fever vaccine responses in identical twins (dated by TCRdb to 2017 to 2018). Some background on the complete study: The study precisely tracked vaccine-responding T cell clones in identical twins. Overall results and qualifications from the work: According to the authors, in identical twins the way T cells responded to vaccination appeared partly convergent and partly personalized.

Comment on this clonotype: Which antigen it targets is not known. The input lacks base qualities; no much larger clone sits a single base away.

Deletion took 4 bases off V and 2 bases off J, with a span of 12 bases between the germline ends. Reading from cysteine to phenylalanine, the CDR3 counts 15 amino acids. The read is trimmed to its CDR3 DNA, 45 bases read in frame from base 1. The germline V gene gives CDR1 as SGHTA and CDR2 as FQGTGA. Receptor amplification or capture employed RT-PCR. The run used an Illumina HiSeq 2500. TCRdb trimmed the raw reads at Q25, called clones with MiXCR and kept productive beta chains. Every distinct CDR3 protein forms one entry, paired with its most common genes and DNA. The sample includes a few thousand distinct CDR3 sequences, with approximately 89% observed a single time. The ten biggest clones cover less than 2% of the sample.

The receptor comes from a woman aged 18-30 years who received the yellow fever vaccine. Donor details come from another sample of the same person, matched by shared clones. Sequenced here: T cells from blood (PBMCs), unsorted or a sorted subset (not recorded which), sampled before or after yellow fever vaccination (not recorded which). The sequence links TRBV7-3 to TRBJ2-1, with TRBD1 perhaps the D gene, on 5 matching bases. The CDR3 region has the sequence CASSSRGLAYNEQFF. DNA sequence: TGTGCCAGCAGCTCTAGGGGTCTAGCCTACAATGAGCAGTTCTTC. Joined to the reference TRBV7-3 and TRBJ2-1 proteins, this CDR3 gives the full variable domain: GAGVSQTPSNKVTEKGKYVELRCDPISGHTALYWYRQSLGQGPEFLIYFQGTGAADDSGLPNDRFFAVRPEGSVSTLKIQRTERGDSAVYLCASSSRGLAYNEQFFGPGTRLTVL.